This T cell receptor beta chain was sequenced for a study of spatial heterogeneity in lung cancer. Time point denoted: sample taken at primary tumor resection. There are a few counts of this clonotype. The V gene's germline CDR1 is SGHAT and CDR2 FQNNGV. After removal of 2 bases from V and 8 bases from J, the junction contained 4 bases not matched to a gene. The CDR3 is 14 amino acids. TCRdb used MiXCR to reprocess the 5' RACE reads, holding one entry per CDR3 protein. The sample carries about 9,000 distinct CDR3 sequences, roughly 4.3% recorded once. The chain joins TRBV11-2 to TRBJ2-4; 9 bases align to TRBD1. Sequences were derived from PBMCs, sampled at surgery. This clonotype originated in a male donor with early-stage non-small cell lung cancer. Written as DNA, the CDR3 is TGTGCCAGCAGCTTAACAGGGGGCGGTGACATTCAGTACTTC. Translated: CASSLTGGGDIQYF.